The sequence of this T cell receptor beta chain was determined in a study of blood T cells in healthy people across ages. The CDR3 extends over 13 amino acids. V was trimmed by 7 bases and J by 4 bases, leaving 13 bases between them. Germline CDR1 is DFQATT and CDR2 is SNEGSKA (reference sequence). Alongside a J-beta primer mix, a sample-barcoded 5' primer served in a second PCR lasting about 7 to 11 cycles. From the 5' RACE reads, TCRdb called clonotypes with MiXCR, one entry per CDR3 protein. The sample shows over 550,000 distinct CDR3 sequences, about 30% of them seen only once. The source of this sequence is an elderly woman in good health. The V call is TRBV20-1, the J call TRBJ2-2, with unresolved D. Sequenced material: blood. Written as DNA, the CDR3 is TGCAGTGGGTTGTTGCCGGGCACCGGGGAGCTGTTTTTT. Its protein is CSGLLPGTGELFF.